These T cell receptor beta chains were read from a single sample in a study of beta chain features in type 1 diabetes. Sequencing was performed with immunoSEQ multiplex PCR; in TCRdb, only in-frame clones are kept and a portion is missing. The table lists about 650,000 clones, under 15% of them singletons, with about 0.11% in the top ten. What was sequenced was naive CD4+ T cells from blood. The receptors derive from a man aged 25-45 years with type 1 diabetes. Each CDR3 is given with its conserved first and last residue. The order of the fields is D gene, clone size, V gene, J gene, CDR3 DNA, CDR3 protein. The D gene is left open where the match is weak. Size values are once, few and many counts, or a class for expanded clones, and some rows have none.

>NA|NA|TRBV5-1|TRBJ2-5
TGCGCCAGCAGCGGGGGGTCATCGGGACAAGAGACCCAGTACTTC
CASSGGSSGQETQYF
>NA|few|TRBV2|TRBJ1-5
TGTGCCAGCAGTGTATCAACTTATAGCAATCAGCCCCAGCATTTT
CASSVSTYSNQPQHF
>TRBD1|few|TRBV7-2|TRBJ1-1
TGTGCCAGCGCGAAACAGGGGAGGGACACTGAAGCTTTCTTT
CASAKQGRDTEAFF
>NA|NA|TRBV5-4|TRBJ2-3
TGTGCCAGCAGCACGAGCGGGTTGGATACGCAGTATTTT
CASSTSGLDTQYF
>NA|NA|TRBV5-1|TRBJ1-1
TGCGCCAGCAGCTTGGACAGGGCAGGTACTGAAGCTTTCTTT
CASSLDRAGTEAFF
>NA|NA|TRBV28|TRBJ1-6
TGTGCCAGCAGTTTTGTGCAGGCGTTAGCATCCCTCCACTTT
CASSFVQALASLHF
>TRBD2|NA|TRBV5-4|TRBJ2-3
TGTGCCAGCAGATGGGCGAGCGGGGGCAAAAACACAGATACGCAGTATTTT
CASRWASGGKNTDTQYF
>NA|NA|TRBV2|TRBJ1-2
TGTGCCAGCAGTGGGGATCGCTATGGCTACACCTTC
CASSGDRYGYTF
>TRBD1|NA|TRBV5-1|TRBJ1-2
TGCGCCAGCAGCTCCACAACCGGGACAGGGGCCATTGGCTACACCTTC
CASSSTTGTGAIGYTF
>TRBD1|few|TRBV7-2|TRBJ1-5
TGTGCCAGCAGCGGACCGACAGGGTTTGAGCCCCAGCATTTT
CASSGPTGFEPQHF
>NA|NA|TRBV7-9|TRBJ1-3
TGTGCCAGCAGCTTAGTGGAGCCGTCACCCAGAAACACCATATATTTT
CASSLVEPSPRNTIYF
>TRBD1|NA|TRBV5-1|TRBJ2-2
TGCGCCAGCAGCTTGGACGGGACAGGGGCCGGGGAGCTGTTTTTT
CASSLDGTGAGELFF
>NA|few|TRBV15|TRBJ1-5
TGTGCCACCAGCAGAGATTATTCAAATAGCAATCAGCCCCAGCATTTT
CATSRDYSNSNQPQHF
>NA|NA|TRBV7-9|TRBJ2-1
TGTGCCAGCAGCTTCACCCGGGGTAGTTACAATGAGCAGTTCTTC
CASSFTRGSYNEQFF
>NA|NA|TRBV7-9|TRBJ2-1
TGTGCCAGCAGCTTGACTGAGCAGTTCTTC
CASSLTEQFF
>TRBD1|NA|TRBV29-1|TRBJ2-7
TGCAGCGTTGAGGACAGGGGGACGAGCTCCTACGAGCAGTACTTC
CSVEDRGTSSYEQYF
>NA|NA|TRBV6-5|TRBJ1-5
TGTGCCAGCAGAGACGGAGATCAGCCCCAGCATTTT
CASRDGDQPQHF
>NA|NA|TRBV10-2|TRBJ2-7
TGCGCCAGCAGTGAAACCAGCTCCGAGCAGTACTTC
CASSETSSEQYF
>TRBD2|few|TRBV29-1|TRBJ2-7
TGCAGCGTTGGCGGGAGCGGGGTCTACGAGCAGTACTTC
CSVGGSGVYEQYF
>NA|NA|TRBV7-9|TRBJ1-5
TGTGCCAGCAGCGTGGGGGGGCGGCCCCAGCATTTT
CASSVGGRPQHF
>NA|few|TRBV11-2|TRBJ2-1
TGTGCCAGCAGCTTCCTTGTGGGGTTAAAAAACAATGAGCAGTTCTTC
CASSFLVGLKNNEQFF
>NA|few|TRBV4-3|TRBJ1-2
TGCGCCAGCAGCCCTCGAGCAGGGGAAGGCTACACCTTC
CASSPRAGEGYTF
>NA|NA|TRBV6-5|TRBJ2-7
TGTGCCAGCGGCCGCAGGGAGTCCTACGAGCAGTACTTC
CASGRRESYEQYF
>TRBD2|once|TRBV27|TRBJ2-1
TGTGCCAGCAGTAGCGGGGGTGACCCCTTCGGTTATAATGAGCAGTTCTTC
CASSSGGDPFGYNEQFF
>NA|NA|TRBV11-3|TRBJ2-6
TGTGCCAGCAGCCGCGGGGCATACTCTGGGGCCAACGTCCTGACTTTC
CASSRGAYSGANVLTF
>NA|few|TRBV9|TRBJ2-7
TGTGCCAGCAGCGTAGGGGCTGGGGTCTACGAGCAGTACTTC
CASSVGAGVYEQYF
>NA|NA|TRBV27|TRBJ1-5
TGTGCCAGCAGTTTTGGGCGGAATAGCAATCAGCCCCAGCATTTT
CASSFGRNSNQPQHF
>NA|NA|TRBV7-2|TRBJ2-1
TGTGCCAGCAGCTTGGCGCAAGGGAGCTCCTACAATGAGCAGTTCTTC
CASSLAQGSSYNEQFF
>TRBD1|few|TRBV7-8|TRBJ2-2
TGTGCCAGCAGCTCCCGGACAGGAGCGAACACCGGGGAGCTGTTTTTT
CASSSRTGANTGELFF
>NA|few|TRBV11-2|TRBJ2-7
TGTGCCAGCAGCCAGGACCGGCACCCTTCCGAGCAGTACTTC
CASSQDRHPSEQYF
>NA|few|TRBV18|TRBJ2-3
TGTGCCAGCTCACCGCAGAACACAGATACGCAGTATTTT
CASSPQNTDTQYF
>NA|few|TRBV4-3|TRBJ2-3
TGCGCCAGCAGCCATGCGGGCTCTAGCACAGATACGCAGTATTTT
CASSHAGSSTDTQYF
>NA|NA|TRBV7-2|TRBJ1-2
TGTGCCAGCAGCTTGCTGATGGGAGGGATTGGCTACACCTTC
CASSLLMGGIGYTF
>TRBD1|few|TRBV29-1|TRBJ1-2
TGCAGCGTTGTAGGGGACAGGGGAAACTATGGCTACACCTTC
CSVVGDRGNYGYTF
>TRBD1|NA|TRBV5-1|TRBJ2-3
TGCGCCAGCAGCCCTGCCGCCAGGGGGCGCGGGACAGATACGCAGTATTTT
CASSPAARGRGTDTQYF
>NA|few|TRBV14|TRBJ1-1
TGTGCCAGCAGCCAAGATTTAGTTCTGAACACTGAAGCTTTCTTT
CASSQDLVLNTEAFF
>TRBD1|NA|TRBV25-1|TRBJ2-7
TGTGCCAGCAGTGATCCGGGACAGGGGAGCGACGAGCAGTACTTC
CASSDPGQGSDEQYF
>NA|NA|TRBV25-1|TRBJ1-6
TGTGCCAGCAGTTCCGTCTCCTCCTATAATTCACCCCTCCACTTT
CASSSVSSYNSPLHF
>NA|NA|TRBV5-6|TRBJ2-5
TGTGCCAGCAGCTTGGTGGGGGAGACCCAGTACTTC
CASSLVGETQYF
>NA|NA|TRBV4-3|TRBJ2-6
TGCGCCAGCAGCCAAGAGGCTGGTCGGACCTTCGGGTCTGGGGCCAACGTCCTGACTTTC
CASSQEAGRTFGSGANVLTF
>NA|NA|TRBV7-9|TRBJ1-5
TGTGCCAGCAGCTTAAGGTCTGGTCGCAATCAGCCCCAGCATTTT
CASSLRSGRNQPQHF
>TRBD1|NA|TRBV7-9|TRBJ1-1
TGTGCCAGCAGCATCCAGGGGGCTGAAGCTTTCTTT
CASSIQGAEAFF
>NA|NA|TRBV12-5|TRBJ2-7
TGTGCTAGTGGTTTGTCAGGTGGGAGCTACGAGCAGTACTTC
CASGLSGGSYEQYF
>NA|few|TRBV7-3|TRBJ2-3
TGTGCCAGCAGCTTAGACGGGGGCCCACAAGGGCAGTATTTT
CASSLDGGPQGQYF
>TRBD1|NA|TRBV28|TRBJ2-7
TGTGCCACCTCGGGACAGGGAACATCCGAGCAGTACTTC
CATSGQGTSEQYF
>NA|few|TRBV27|TRBJ1-6
TGTGCCAGCAGTTTAAACAGGGAACATTCACCCCTCCACTTT
CASSLNREHSPLHF
>TRBD1|few|TRBV6-5|TRBJ2-7
TGTGCCAGCAGTTACGGTCGGGACAGCACCTACGAGCAGTACTTC
CASSYGRDSTYEQYF
>NA|NA|TRBV27|TRBJ2-3
TGTGCCAGCAGCCGGACGGACCGCACAGATACGCAGTATTTT
CASSRTDRTDTQYF
>TRBD2|NA|TRBV4-2|TRBJ2-5
TGTGCCAGCAGCCAAAAACTAGCGGGGACGAACCTCCAAGAGACCCAGTACTTC
CASSQKLAGTNLQETQYF
>TRBD1|few|TRBV5-1|TRBJ1-5
TGCGCCAGCAGCCTGGACAGGGGCGGAGGTCAGCCCCAGCATTTT
CASSLDRGGGQPQHF
>NA|NA|TRBV11-2|TRBJ2-1
TGTGCCAGCAGCTTTAATCAAAAGCTAGTAGATGAGCAGTTCTTC
CASSFNQKLVDEQFF
>NA|NA|TRBV30|TRBJ2-7
TGTGCCTGGAGTCCATTGGGGCAGGCGCAGTACTTC
CAWSPLGQAQYF
>TRBD2|few|TRBV19|TRBJ2-7
TGTGCCAGTAGTATTCGACTAGCGAAGAGCGCCTACGAGCAGTACTTC
CASSIRLAKSAYEQYF
>NA|NA|TRBV28|TRBJ1-2
TGTGCCAGCTCTTCGGTTCGGCCGGGGGGCTACACCTTC
CASSSVRPGGYTF
>NA|NA|TRBV7-2|TRBJ1-4
TGTGCCAGCAGCCACAGGGTCCCCAATGAAAAACTGTTTTTT
CASSHRVPNEKLFF
>TRBD1|NA|TRBV28|TRBJ1-1
TGTGCCAGCACCATCCGACAGGGCCCCACTGAAGCTTTCTTT
CASTIRQGPTEAFF
>NA|NA|TRBV5-1|TRBJ2-7
TGCGCCAGCAGACGTCCGGGACCCGGGGAGCAGTACTTC
CASRRPGPGEQYF
>NA|NA|TRBV6-4|TRBJ1-2
TGTGCCAGCAGTGACGGTCCAGGGAAGTCTCGCACCTTC
CASSDGPGKSRTF
>NA|NA|TRBV25-1|TRBJ1-5
TGTGCCAGCAGGGGGTATAGCAATCAGCCCCAGCATTTT
CASRGYSNQPQHF